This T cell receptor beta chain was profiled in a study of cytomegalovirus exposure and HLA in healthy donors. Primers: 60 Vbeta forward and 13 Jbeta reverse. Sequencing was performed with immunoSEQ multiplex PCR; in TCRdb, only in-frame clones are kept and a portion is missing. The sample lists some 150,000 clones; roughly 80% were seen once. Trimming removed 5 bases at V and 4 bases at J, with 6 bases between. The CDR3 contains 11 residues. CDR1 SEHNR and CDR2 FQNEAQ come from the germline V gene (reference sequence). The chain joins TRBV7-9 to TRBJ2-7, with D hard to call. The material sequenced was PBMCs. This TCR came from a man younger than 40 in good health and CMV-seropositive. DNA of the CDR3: TGTGCCAGCAGCCGTCAGTACGAGCAGTACTTC. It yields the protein CASSRQYEQYF.